Each of the 2 T cell receptor beta chains below was sequenced from the same sample in a study of human T cells and chemical hapten exposure (dated by TCRdb to about 2021). The library was obtained by RACE. TCRdb lists the instrument as NextSeq 500. TCRdb reworked the public reads: Q25 trimming with fastp, MiXCR clone assembly, productive beta chains retained. Each entry merges the rows of one CDR3 protein and shows their most common DNA and genes. The sample profile shows more than 85,000 distinct CDR3 sequences; roughly a third of them were found once. The top ten clonotypes cover roughly 2.6% of the sample. In the paper's terms, the time point label means: patch test 3, about 24 weeks after DPC sensitization. In light of the paper, this sample's treatment or condition label describes: therapeutic diphenylcyclopropenone sensitization with weekly scalp DPC. The material was whole blood, obtained in connection with sensitization to the hapten diphenylcyclopropenone (DPC). The receptors were gathered from a man in his forties with alopecia areata. Some clones in this sample may be carry-over from other donors' samples.

This clonotype was seen a handful of times. V gene TRBV3-1 combines with J gene TRBJ2-1, with 10 bases matching TRBD2. There are 16 residues in the CDR3. Germline V CDR1 and CDR2: LGHDT, YNNKEL (reference sequence). V lost 4 bases, J lost 9 bases, and 12 bases stayed unmatched. The CDR3 DNA reads as TGTGCCAGCAGCCTTTTTGGACTAGCGGAGGGGGGTGAGCAGTTCTTC. This gives the protein CASSLFGLAEGGEQFF.

This clonotype was counted only a few times. The chain combines TRBV12-3 or TRBV12-4 with TRBJ1-2; weak D call: TRBD1 (6 bases). This CDR3 contains 14 residues. Trimming left V 1 base short and J 7 bases short, with 13 bases between. CDR3 in amino acids: CASSLGNREAGYTF. In DNA, the CDR3 is TGTGCCAGCAGTTTAGGGAACAGGGAGGCTGGCTACACCTTC.